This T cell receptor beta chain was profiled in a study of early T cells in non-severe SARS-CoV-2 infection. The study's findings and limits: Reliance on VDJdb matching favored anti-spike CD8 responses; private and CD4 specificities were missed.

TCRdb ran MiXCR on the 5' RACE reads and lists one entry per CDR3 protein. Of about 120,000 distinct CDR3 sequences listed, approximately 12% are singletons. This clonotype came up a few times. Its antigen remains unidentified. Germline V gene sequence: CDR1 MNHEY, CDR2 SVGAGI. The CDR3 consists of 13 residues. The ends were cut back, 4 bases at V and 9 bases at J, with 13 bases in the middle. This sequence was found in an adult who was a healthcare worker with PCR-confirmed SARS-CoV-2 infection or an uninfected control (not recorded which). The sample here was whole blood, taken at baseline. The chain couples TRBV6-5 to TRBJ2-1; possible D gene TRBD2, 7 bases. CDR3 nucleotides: TGTGCCAGCAGTTCCTGGGGAGGGGGTGAGCAGTTCTTC. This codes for CASSSWGGGEQFF.